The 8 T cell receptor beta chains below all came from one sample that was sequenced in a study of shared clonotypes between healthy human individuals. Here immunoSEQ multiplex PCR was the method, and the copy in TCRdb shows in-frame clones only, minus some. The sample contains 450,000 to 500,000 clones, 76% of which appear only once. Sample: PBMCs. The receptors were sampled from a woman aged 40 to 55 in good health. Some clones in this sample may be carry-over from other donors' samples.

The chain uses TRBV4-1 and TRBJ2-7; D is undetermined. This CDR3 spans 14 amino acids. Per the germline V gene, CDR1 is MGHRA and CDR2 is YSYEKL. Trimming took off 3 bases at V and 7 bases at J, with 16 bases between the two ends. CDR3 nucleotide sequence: TGCGCCAGCAGCCAGGTGTTTCCCCGGCCGGAGCAGTACTTC. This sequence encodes CASSQVFPRPEQYF.

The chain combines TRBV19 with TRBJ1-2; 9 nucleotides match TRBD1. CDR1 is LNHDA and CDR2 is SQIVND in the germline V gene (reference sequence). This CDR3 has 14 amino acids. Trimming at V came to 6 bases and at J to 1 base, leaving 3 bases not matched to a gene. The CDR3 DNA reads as TGTGCCAGTAGGGGACAGGGAAGTAACTATGGCTACACCTTC. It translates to CASRGQGSNYGYTF. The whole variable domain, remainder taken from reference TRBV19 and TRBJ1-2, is DGGITQSPKYLFRKEGQNVTLSCEQNLNHDAMYWYRQDPGQGLRLIYYSQIVNDFQKGDIAEGYSVSREKKESFPLTVTSAQKNPTAFYLCASRGQGSNYGYTFGSGTRLTVV.

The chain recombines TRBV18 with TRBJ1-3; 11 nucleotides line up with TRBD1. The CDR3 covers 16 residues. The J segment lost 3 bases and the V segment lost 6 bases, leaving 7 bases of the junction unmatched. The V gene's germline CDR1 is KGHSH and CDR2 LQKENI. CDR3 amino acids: CASSPGQGAFGNTIYF. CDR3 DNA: TGTGCCAGCTCGCCCGGACAGGGGGCTTTTGGAAACACCATATATTTT.

The DNA of the CDR3 is TGTGCCAGCTCACCGACCGGGACAGGACCCTACGAGCAGTACTTC. Protein product: CASSPTGTGPYEQYF. The chain carries TRBV18 and TRBJ2-7, with 8 bases aligning to TRBD1. Looked up from germline, CDR1 is KGHSH and CDR2 is LQKENI. J lost 2 bases, V lost 3 bases, and 6 bases had no gene match. The CDR3 has 15 amino acids. The full variable domain, its missing parts supplied by reference TRBV18 and TRBJ2-7, is NAGVMQNPRHLVRRRGQEARLRCSPMKGHSHVYWYRQLPEEGLKFMVYLQKENIIDESGMPKERFSAEFPKEGPSILRIQQVVRGDSAAYFCASSPTGTGPYEQYFGPGTRLTVT.

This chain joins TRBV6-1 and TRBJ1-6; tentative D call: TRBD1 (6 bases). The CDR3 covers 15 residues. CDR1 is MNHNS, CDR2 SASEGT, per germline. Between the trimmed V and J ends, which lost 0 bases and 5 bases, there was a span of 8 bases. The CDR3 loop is CASSEARGDNSPLHF. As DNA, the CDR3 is TGTGCCAGCAGTGAAGCCAGGGGCGATAATTCACCCCTCCACTTT.

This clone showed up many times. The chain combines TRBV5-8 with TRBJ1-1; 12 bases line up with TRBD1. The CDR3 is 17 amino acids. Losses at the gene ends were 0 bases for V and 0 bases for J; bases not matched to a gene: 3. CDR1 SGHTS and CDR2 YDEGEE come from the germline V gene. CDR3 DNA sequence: TGTGCCAGCAGCTTGGGGGACAGGGGGCCGATGAACACTGAAGCTTTCTTT. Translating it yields CASSLGDRGPMNTEAFF.

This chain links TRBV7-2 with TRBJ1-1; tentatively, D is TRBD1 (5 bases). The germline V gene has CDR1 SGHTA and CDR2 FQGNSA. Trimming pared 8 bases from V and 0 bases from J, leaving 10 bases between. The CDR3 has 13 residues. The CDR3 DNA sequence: TGTGCCAGCGGCCGGGACTTGAACACTGAAGCTTTCTTT. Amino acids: CASGRDLNTEAFF.

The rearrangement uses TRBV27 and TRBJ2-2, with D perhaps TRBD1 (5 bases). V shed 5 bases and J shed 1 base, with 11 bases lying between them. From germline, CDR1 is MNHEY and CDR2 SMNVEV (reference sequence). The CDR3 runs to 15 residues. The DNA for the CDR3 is TGTGCCAGCAGTCCCCGACAGCTGAACACCGGGGAGCTGTTTTTT. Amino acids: CASSPRQLNTGELFF.